The 13 T cell receptor beta chains presented below share a single source sample, sequenced in a study of blood T cell repertoires in COVID-19. Some clones are missing from TCRdb's copy, which holds only in-frame ones; the method was immunoSEQ multiplex PCR. The sample yields about 220,000 clones, approximately 80% seen once. Material: peripheral blood. The receptors stem from a human donor in a cohort sampled during active COVID-19.

The chain couples TRBV28 to TRBJ2-3; a possible D gene is TRBD1 (5 bases). The CDR3 is 15 amino acids. In germline, CDR1 is MDHEN, CDR2 SYDVKM. Trimming shortened V by 4 bases and J by 4 bases, and 15 bases separated the two germline ends. The CDR3 loop is CASSSPATGADTQYF. The CDR3 DNA is TGTGCCAGCAGTTCCCCAGCAACAGGCGCAGATACGCAGTATTTT.

The V call is TRBV28, the J call TRBJ1-5; 10 nucleotides line up with TRBD1. The CDR3 covers 15 residues. Germline V CDR1 and CDR2: MDHEN, SYDVKM. Losses at the gene ends were 8 bases for V and 1 base for J; bases not matched to a gene: 5. The CDR3 bases are TGTGCCAGCCGGGACAGGGGACAAAGCAATCAGCCCCAGCATTTT. This gives the protein CASRDRGQSNQPQHF.

This chain links TRBV5-5 with TRBJ1-4; the match to TRBD1 covers 9 bases. The CDR3 extends over 19 amino acids. In germline, CDR1 is SGHKS, CDR2 YYEKEE (reference sequence). The J segment lost 4 bases and the V segment lost 2 bases, leaving 15 bases of the junction unmatched. This CDR3 is CASSLAQGAPSIFNEKLFF. The CDR3 DNA reads as TGTGCCAGCAGCTTAGCACAGGGGGCTCCCTCTATATTTAATGAAAAACTGTTTTTT.

This clone was seen repeatedly, ten times or more. CDR3 region: CASSLDLGEQFF. CDR3 in DNA: TGCGCCAGCAGCTTGGATCTAGGTGAGCAGTTCTTC. This sequence joins TRBV5-1 and TRBJ2-1; D ambiguous. Germline V gene data show CDR1 as SGHRS and CDR2 as YFSETQ. V was shortened by 0 bases and J by 9 bases, with 7 bases between the two germline ends. This CDR3 comprises 12 residues.

The rearrangement links TRBV6-5 to TRBJ2-2; unclear D gene. From germline, CDR1 is MNHEY and CDR2 SVGAGI. With 4 bases removed from V and 0 bases from J, the gap between germline ends came to 6 bases. The CDR3 contains 14 residues. This CDR3 reads CASSFRANTGELFF. CDR3 bases: TGTGCCAGCAGTTTCCGGGCGAACACCGGGGAGCTGTTTTTT.

The V gene is TRBV6-2 or TRBV6-3, the J gene TRBJ1-2, with a weak D call TRBD1 (5 bases). The V and J ends lost 5 bases and 2 bases respectively, with 12 bases between them. The CDR3 is 14 amino acids. Germline V CDR1 and CDR2: MNHEY, SVGEGT. Here the CDR3 reads CASSRGRGNYGYTF. DNA of the CDR3: TGTGCCAGCAGTCGAGGGCGGGGGAACTATGGCTACACCTTC.

This clone appeared a few times. The chain is built from TRBV25-1 and TRBJ1-2; no definite D call. Germline-derived CDR1 and CDR2 are MGHDK and SYGVNS. CDR3 length: 15 residues. The V end was cut by 1 base, the J end by 4 bases, with 13 bases between. Here the CDR3 DNA reads TGTGCCAGCAGTGAATCCGGGGTGGCTGGCTATGGCTACACCTTC. Translating it yields CASSESGVAGYGYTF.

The V and J genes are TRBV11-2 and TRBJ1-4; 7 nucleotides agree with TRBD1. Trimming removed 0 bases from V and 3 bases from J; junction bases left unmatched: 7. The CDR3 loop spans 17 amino acids. The germline CDR1 and CDR2 sequences are SGHAT and FQNNGV. CDR3 residues: CASSLDGVGGANEKLFF. The CDR3, as DNA: TGTGCCAGCAGCTTAGACGGCGTAGGGGGCGCTAATGAAAAACTGTTTTTT.

The rearrangement joins TRBV27 to TRBJ2-7; the match to TRBD2 covers 16 bases. There are 15 residues in the CDR3. V lost 6 bases and J lost 2; bases outside the gene matches: 1. Germline values: CDR1 MNHEY, CDR2 SMNVEV (reference sequence). The CDR3 DNA reads as TGTGCCAGCAGGGGACTAGCGGGAGGGGCCTACGAGCAGTACTTC. This gives the protein CASRGLAGGAYEQYF.

The rearrangement joins TRBV6-1 to TRBJ1-2, with D possibly TRBD1 on 5 matching bases. Germline V lookup: CDR1 MNHNS, CDR2 SASEGT. This CDR3 comprises 16 residues. Trimming cost V 3 bases and J 1 base, with 15 bases left between them. For the CDR3, the DNA is TGTGCCAGCAGTGACTATCTCAGGGAGGTTAACTATGGCTACACCTTC. Protein sequence: CASSDYLREVNYGYTF.

The gene calls are TRBV7-9 and TRBJ1-1; 8 nucleotides match TRBD1. With 9 bases clipped from V and 1 base from J, the junction kept 1 base outside the gene matches. Germline V CDR1 and CDR2: SEHNR, FQNEAQ (reference sequence). The CDR3 extends over 12 amino acids. CDR3: CASDRGNTEAFF. The CDR3, as DNA: TGTGCCAGTGACAGGGGGAACACTGAAGCTTTCTTT.

The chain uses TRBV19 and TRBJ2-5, with D possibly TRBD1 on 5 matching bases. This CDR3 contains 17 residues. V shed 1 base and J shed 4 bases, with 19 bases lying between them. CDR1 and CDR2 (germline): LNHDA, SQIVND (reference sequence). CDR3 residues: CASSIGRGLRVGETQYF. The CDR3 DNA reads TGTGCCAGTAGTATAGGAAGGGGCCTTAGGGTAGGAGAGACCCAGTACTTC. The complete variable domain, with remaining parts taken from reference TRBV19 and TRBJ2-5, reads DGGITQSPKYLFRKEGQNVTLSCEQNLNHDAMYWYRQDPGQGLRLIYYSQIVNDFQKGDIAEGYSVSREKKESFPLTVTSAQKNPTAFYLCASSIGRGLRVGETQYFGPGTRLLVL.

V is TRBV4-3 and J is TRBJ2-7; D may be TRBD1 (5 bases). The germline CDR1 and CDR2 sequences are LGHNA and YSLEER. Between the trimmed V and J ends, which lost 1 base and 3 bases, there was a span of 16 bases. CDR3 size: 16 residues. The CDR3 spells CASSQGRAGHLYEQYF. The CDR3 DNA reads as TGCGCCAGCAGCCAAGGAAGGGCAGGGCACCTCTACGAGCAGTACTTC.